This T cell receptor (beta chain) derives from a study of T-cell memory formation after mild COVID-19. Study outcomes and limitations: The pre-infection memory compartment contained some responding clones, suggesting cross-reactive memory joined. Researchers report contracting CD4+ clones mostly in CM and EM, with CD8+ clones in EMRA.

In germline, CDR1 is SGHVS, CDR2 FQNEAQ. The CDR3 has 14 amino acids. V was pared by 8 bases and J by 2 bases, with 15 bases between. In this sample, this clonotype turned up a few times. Its antigen is not known. TCR alpha and TCR beta cDNA libraries with sample barcodes and UMIs came from 5'RACE using constant-segment primers. TCRdb fed the 5' RACE reads into MiXCR, producing one record per CDR3 protein. The repertoire includes fewer than 400,000 distinct CDR3 sequences, 10% to 15% of them detected once, and about a fifth sits in the top ten. The clonotype was recovered from a man younger than 35 who had mild COVID-19 (a few samples of this study predate the infection). Cell type and time point are not known. Sequenced sample: PBMCs or a T cell subset sorted from them (not recorded which). The chain combines TRBV7-8 with TRBJ1-1; D unclear. The CDR3 sequence: CASETWAENTEAFF. DNA of the CDR3: TGTGCCAGCGAGACATGGGCAGAAAACACTGAAGCTTTCTTT.